This T cell receptor beta chain comes out of a study of blood T cells in healthy people across ages. J was trimmed by 4 bases and V by 3 bases; bases with no gene match: 13. CDR1 and CDR2 from the germline V gene are KGHSH and LQKENI. CDR3 size: 17 residues. With a J-beta primer mix and a sample-barcoded 5' primer, a second PCR ran roughly 7 to 11 cycles. TCRdb re-called the 5' RACE reads with MiXCR, one entry per CDR3 protein. The sample records some 800,000 distinct CDR3 sequences, approximately 25% being singletons. This same sample was also taken into another study, of T cells of mothers and their children. That work contributes: A few healthy Caucasian mothers, along with their six children, were the donors.

The specimen sequenced was blood. V and J are TRBV18 and TRBJ2-5; 8 bases map to TRBD1. The TCR sequence derives from a boy aged 10-17 years in good health. CDR3 protein: CASSPPGQEGLGETQYF. The CDR3 region has the DNA TGTGCCAGCTCACCTCCGGGACAGGAAGGTTTGGGAGAGACCCAGTACTTC.